Listed below are T cell receptor beta chains from one sample, sequenced in a study of blood T cell repertoires in COVID-19. TCRdb's copy holds only in-frame clones and misses some; the assay was immunoSEQ multiplex PCR. The data hold about 81,000 clones, with 70% to 85% observed a single time. Sequencing used peripheral blood. The receptors stem from a human donor in a cohort sampled during active COVID-19. Both conserved end residues are part of each CDR3. The D gene is left open where the match is weak. The size of a clone is reported for some rows only, either as once, few or many, or as a class for expanded clones.

D gene	clone size	J gene	V gene	CDR3 DNA	CDR3 protein
TRBD1	once	TRBJ1-2	TRBV5-6	TGTGCCAGCAGCTTGTCCCCAGGGGGAAACTATGGCTACACCTTC	CASSLSPGGNYGYTF
TRBD1	.	TRBJ1-1	TRBV2	TGTGCCAGCAGTGGGGGGGACAGACGAGCGGCGGAGAACACTGAAGCTTTCTTT	CASSGGDRRAAENTEAFF
TRBD2	few	TRBJ2-7	TRBV10-3	TGTGCCATCAGTGAGGGACTAGCGGGCAACTACGAGCAGTACTTC	CAISEGLAGNYEQYF
.	.	TRBJ2-2	TRBV5-1	TGCGCCAGCAGCTTGGGGGGGCCCAACGGGGAGCTGTTTTTT	CASSLGGPNGELFF
.	.	TRBJ1-2	TRBV18	TGTGCCAGCTCAAGGGACTCTAACTATGGCTACACCTTC	CASSRDSNYGYTF
.	few	TRBJ1-3	TRBV7-6	TGTGCCAGCACTACCCCGGGAGACAACTCTGGAAACACCATATATTTT	CASTTPGDNSGNTIYF
TRBD2	.	TRBJ2-1	TRBV6-6	TGTGCCAGCAGTTACTCGCGGGGGGGCAAGGATGAGCAGTTCTTC	CASSYSRGGKDEQFF
TRBD1	.	TRBJ2-7	TRBV27	TGTGCCAGCAGTTTCCTCGGGACAGGGGGAGCCTACGAGCAGTACTTC	CASSFLGTGGAYEQYF
TRBD1	.	TRBJ2-1	TRBV29-1	TGCAGTCACATCGGGACAGGGCCGCATGAGCAGTTCTTC	CSHIGTGPHEQFF
.	.	TRBJ1-2	TRBV27	TGTGCCAGCAGACCCAAGGACAGTCTCTATGGCTACACCTTC	CASRPKDSLYGYTF
TRBD1	.	TRBJ1-2	TRBV5-8	TGTGCCAGCAGCTTGCACAGGGGAGCTAACTATGGCTACACCTTC	CASSLHRGANYGYTF
.	.	TRBJ1-3	TRBV9	TGTGCCAGCAGCGTAGATTTATCTGGAAACACCATATATTTT	CASSVDLSGNTIYF
TRBD2	.	TRBJ2-2	TRBV4-1	TGCGCCAGCAGCCTCGGACTAGCGGGCCCTGGGACCGGGGAGCTGTTTTTT	CASSLGLAGPGTGELFF
TRBD1	.	TRBJ2-1	TRBV11-2	TGTGCCAGCAGCTTGGGACAGGGGTCCTCCTACAATGAGCAGTTCTTC	CASSLGQGSSYNEQFF
TRBD1	.	TRBJ1-5	TRBV19	TGTGCCAGTAGACAGGGGGATGGCCGCAATCAGCCCCAGCATTTT	CASRQGDGRNQPQHF
.	once	TRBJ1-1	TRBV7-3	TGTGCCAGCAGCCAAGGGGTGAACACTGAAGCTTTCTTT	CASSQGVNTEAFF
.	.	TRBJ2-7	TRBV27	TGTGCCAGCAGTAGACCGATGAGGGGGTCGATCTACGAGCAGTACTTC	CASSRPMRGSIYEQYF
.	.	TRBJ1-2	TRBV6-6	TGTGCCAGCAGTTACGACCCAGGGTGGAATGGCTACACCTTC	CASSYDPGWNGYTF
TRBD1	few	TRBJ1-2	TRBV6-5	TGTGCCAGCAGTAGACAGGGGCAAAACTATGGCTACACCTTC	CASSRQGQNYGYTF
TRBD1	.	TRBJ2-7	TRBV2	TGTGCCAGCAGTTTTGCAACAGGGGGCTTTTCCTACGAGCAGTACTTC	CASSFATGGFSYEQYF
.	.	TRBJ1-1	TRBV6-5	TGTGCCGGAAGAGAGTGGGGGCTTGGCACTGAAGCTTTCTTT	CAGREWGLGTEAFF
.	.	TRBJ2-2	TRBV3-1/TRBV3-2	TGTGCCAGCAGCCAAGATTGGGTTGGGAGAGGGGAGCTGTTTTTT	CASSQDWVGRGELFF
TRBD1	.	TRBJ1-4	TRBV19	TGTGCCAGTAGCTCGGGACAGGGTGGCTTTTGGGCTAATGAAAAACTGTTTTTT	CASSSGQGGFWANEKLFF
.	.	TRBJ2-3	TRBV14	TGTGCCAGCAGCCAAGGCGTCCGAGATACGCAGTATTTT	CASSQGVRDTQYF
TRBD1	.	TRBJ1-1	TRBV7-8	TGTGCCAGCAGCACTCCCCCGGAACAGGGGGTGTACGCAGGCACTGAAGCTTTCTTT	CASSTPPEQGVYAGTEAFF
TRBD1	.	TRBJ2-1	TRBV15	TGTGCCACCAGCAAAGGGACAGGCGGGCTTTTTGGGCAGTTCTTC	CATSKGTGGLFGQFF
TRBD2	.	TRBJ2-1	TRBV6-1	TGTGCCAGCAGTGCTGTTTTAGCGGGGGGGATCTCCTACAATGAGCAGTTCTTC	CASSAVLAGGISYNEQFF
TRBD2	.	TRBJ2-5	TRBV7-8	TGTGCCAGCAGCCCAAGACTAGCGGAGTTTGAAGAGACCCAGTACTTC	CASSPRLAEFEETQYF
.	.	TRBJ1-2	TRBV28	TGTGCCAGCAGTTTTCTTAATGGCTACACCTTC	CASSFLNGYTF
TRBD1	once	TRBJ2-7	TRBV5-1	TGCGCCAGCAGCCCCGGGACAGGGAACTACGAGCAGTACTTC	CASSPGTGNYEQYF
.	once	TRBJ2-5	TRBV19	TGTGCCAGTAGTAACCTAGGGAGAGAGACCCAGTACTTC	CASSNLGRETQYF
TRBD1	.	TRBJ1-2	TRBV7-8	TGTGCCAGCAGAAGACTAGGACAGGGCCCCTATGGCTACACCTTC	CASRRLGQGPYGYTF
.	.	TRBJ2-1	TRBV10-2	TGCGCCAGCAGGAACCCAGGCGGGCCCTACAATGAGCAGTTCTTC	CASRNPGGPYNEQFF
.	few	TRBJ1-2	TRBV18	TGTGCCAGCTCACCAATTTCCGGGAGCTATGGCTACACCTTC	CASSPISGSYGYTF
.	few	TRBJ2-3	TRBV15	TGTGCCACCAGAGGGGGAGGGGAAGATACGCAGTATTTT	CATRGGGEDTQYF
.	.	TRBJ2-1	TRBV6-1	TGTGCCAGCAGTGAATTTAGCTCCTCCGGCTCCTACAATGAGCAGTTCTTC	CASSEFSSSGSYNEQFF
.	once	TRBJ2-7	TRBV6-5	TGTGCCAGCAGCAATAGACAGGCTCAGGGCTACGAGCAGTACTTC	CASSNRQAQGYEQYF
TRBD1	.	TRBJ1-2	TRBV7-2	TGTGCCAGCAGCTCGGACAGGCACTATGGCTACACCTTC	CASSSDRHYGYTF
.	.	TRBJ1-2	TRBV2	TGTGCCAGCGGGAGGGACTATGGCTACACCTTC	CASGRDYGYTF
.	.	TRBJ2-3	TRBV7-9	TGTGCCAGCAGCTTAGTCCAGGGCCCAGATACGCAGTATTTT	CASSLVQGPDTQYF
.	.	TRBJ1-5	TRBV6-1	TGTGCCAGCAGTGAAGTTGGCAGGGTTAGCAATCAGCCCCAGCATTTT	CASSEVGRVSNQPQHF
.	.	TRBJ1-3	TRBV2	TGTGCCAGCAGCGGGGGAGGGGCTGGAAACACCATATATTTT	CASSGGGAGNTIYF
.	.	TRBJ1-5	TRBV5-1	TGCGCCAGCAGCCCGGACAGCGGCAATCAGCCCCAGCATTTT	CASSPDSGNQPQHF
TRBD2	.	TRBJ2-3	TRBV4-1	TGCGCCAGCAGCCGCAGGGGTGCGGGGGGGCCAGATACGCAGTATTTT	CASSRRGAGGPDTQYF
TRBD2	few	TRBJ2-3	TRBV10-3	TGTGCCATCAGTGAGGGGGTAGCGGGAACTAGCACAGATACGCAGTATTTT	CAISEGVAGTSTDTQYF
TRBD1	.	TRBJ1-1	TRBV5-4	TGTGCCAGCAGCACCGGGACAGCCATTCGGGGCACTGAAGCTTTCTTT	CASSTGTAIRGTEAFF
TRBD2	.	TRBJ2-5	TRBV5-1	TGCGCCAGCAGCTTGGCCTCGGGTAGCGGGGAGACCCAGTACTTC	CASSLASGSGETQYF
TRBD1	.	TRBJ1-1	TRBV20-1	TGCAGTGCTGAACAGGGGACTGAAGCTTTCTTT	CSAEQGTEAFF
.	.	TRBJ2-1	TRBV11-1	TGTGCCAGCAGCCGAGGGTATGGGTCCTACAATGAGCAGTTCTTC	CASSRGYGSYNEQFF
.	.	TRBJ1-6	TRBV18	TGTGCCAGCTCACCAGTAGCAGGGGATAATTCACCCCTCCACTTT	CASSPVAGDNSPLHF
TRBD1	.	TRBJ2-7	TRBV7-8	TGTGCCAGCAGCTTAGGCCGACAGGGATCCTACGAGCAGTACTTC	CASSLGRQGSYEQYF
TRBD1	.	TRBJ2-7	TRBV3-1/TRBV3-2	TGTGCCAGCAGCCAAGATTGGGGAGGACAGGGGACTCCCTACGAGCAGTACTTC	CASSQDWGGQGTPYEQYF
TRBD2	.	TRBJ2-1	TRBV7-8	TGTGCCAGCAGCTTGGGGACCCCGGGACTAGCACACAATGAGCAGTTCTTC	CASSLGTPGLAHNEQFF
.	.	TRBJ1-1	TRBV5-1	TGCGCCAGCAGCTTCTCTGACAGGTTGGGGGCTGAAGCTTTCTTT	CASSFSDRLGAEAFF
TRBD1	.	TRBJ2-3	TRBV6-5	TGTGCCAGCAGTCTGGGGGGACAGGGCACAGATACGCAGTATTTT	CASSLGGQGTDTQYF
TRBD2	.	TRBJ2-1	TRBV7-7	TGTGCCAGCAGCATCGCCAGGACTAGCTCCTACAATGAGCAGTTCTTC	CASSIARTSSYNEQFF
.	once	TRBJ2-6	TRBV7-9	TGTGCCAGCAGTTCCAGTTTCTCTGGGGCCAACGTCCTGACTTTC	CASSSSFSGANVLTF
.	.	TRBJ1-3	TRBV5-1	TGCGCCAGCAGCTTGGGCAGCTCTGGAAACACCATATATTTT	CASSLGSSGNTIYF
.	.	TRBJ1-6	TRBV27	TGTGCCAGCAGGTCAGGGGTTCCCTCCTATAATTCACCCCTCCACTTT	CASRSGVPSYNSPLHF
TRBD1	.	TRBJ2-7	TRBV5-6	TGTGCCAGCAGCGGAAGGGACAGGGGAAGAGAGCAGTACTTC	CASSGRDRGREQYF